This T cell receptor (beta chain) originates from a study of blood T cells in healthy people across ages. Every sample had a minimum of 6 million PBMCs isolated. Total RNA extracted from each sample amounted to at least 6 micrograms. The second PCR ran roughly 7 to 11 cycles with a sample-barcoded 5' primer and J-beta primers. TCRdb fed the 5' RACE reads into MiXCR, producing one record per CDR3 protein. The sample contains about 830,000 distinct CDR3 sequences, around 62% of which appear only once. This clonotype was found a few times. Between the trimmed V and J ends, which lost 0 bases and 2 bases, there was a span of 11 bases. CDR3 size: 15 residues. CDR1 and CDR2 (germline): LGHNA, YSLEER.

This sequence joins TRBV4-3 and TRBJ2-7; D is ambiguous. The sample consisted of blood. The receptor comes from a man aged 30-40 years in good health. The CDR3 sequence is CASSQDFARTYEQYF. The CDR3 DNA is TGCGCCAGCAGCCAAGATTTCGCCAGAACCTACGAGCAGTACTTC.